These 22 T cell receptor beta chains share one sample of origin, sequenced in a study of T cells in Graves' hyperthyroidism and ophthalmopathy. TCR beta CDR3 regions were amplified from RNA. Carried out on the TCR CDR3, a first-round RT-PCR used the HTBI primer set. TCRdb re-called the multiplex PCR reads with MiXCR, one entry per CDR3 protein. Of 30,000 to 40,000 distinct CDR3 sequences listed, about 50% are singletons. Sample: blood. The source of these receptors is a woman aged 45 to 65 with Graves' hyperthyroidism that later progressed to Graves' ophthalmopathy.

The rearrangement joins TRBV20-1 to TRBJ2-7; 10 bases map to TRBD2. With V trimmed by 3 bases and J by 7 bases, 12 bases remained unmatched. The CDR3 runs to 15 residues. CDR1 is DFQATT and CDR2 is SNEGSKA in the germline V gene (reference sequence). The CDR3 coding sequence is TGCAGTGCTAGCTCCCGGACTAGCGGTACCGGGGAGCAGTACTTC. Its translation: CSASSRTSGTGEQYF.

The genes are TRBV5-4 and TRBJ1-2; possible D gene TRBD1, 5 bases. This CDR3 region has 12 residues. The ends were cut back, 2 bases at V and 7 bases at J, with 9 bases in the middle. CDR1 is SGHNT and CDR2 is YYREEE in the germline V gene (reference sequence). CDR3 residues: CASSFSGFGYTF. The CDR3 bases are TGTGCCAGCAGCTTTTCAGGGTTTGGCTACACCTTC.

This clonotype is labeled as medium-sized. CDR3 in amino acids: CSARVAGGYEQYF. The CDR3 DNA reads TGCAGTGCTAGAGTAGCAGGGGGCTACGAGCAGTACTTC. V is TRBV20-1 and J is TRBJ2-7; 7 bases are shared with TRBD1. CDR1 DFQATT and CDR2 SNEGSKA come from the germline V gene (reference sequence). The CDR3 loop spans 13 amino acids. J lost 3 bases, V lost 1 base, and 3 bases had no gene match.

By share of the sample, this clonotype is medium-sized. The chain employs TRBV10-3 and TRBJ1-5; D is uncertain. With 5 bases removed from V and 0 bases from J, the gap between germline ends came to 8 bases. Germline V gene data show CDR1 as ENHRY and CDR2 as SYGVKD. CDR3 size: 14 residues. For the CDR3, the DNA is TGTGCCATCAGTCCCGACGGTAGCAATCAGCCCCAGCATTTT. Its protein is CAISPDGSNQPQHF.

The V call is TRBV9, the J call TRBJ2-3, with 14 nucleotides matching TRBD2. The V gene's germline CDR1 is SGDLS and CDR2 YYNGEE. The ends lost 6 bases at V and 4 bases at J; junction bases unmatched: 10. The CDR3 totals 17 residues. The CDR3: CASTPGTSGSVPDTQYF. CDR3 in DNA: TGTGCCAGCACCCCCGGGACTAGCGGGAGTGTCCCAGATACGCAGTATTTT.

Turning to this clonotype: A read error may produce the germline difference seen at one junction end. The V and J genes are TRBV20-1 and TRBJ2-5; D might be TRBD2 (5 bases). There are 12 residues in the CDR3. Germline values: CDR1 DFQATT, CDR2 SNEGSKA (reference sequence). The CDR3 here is CNARVATETQYF. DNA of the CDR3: TGCAATGCTAGGGTAGCGACAGAGACCCAGTACTTC.

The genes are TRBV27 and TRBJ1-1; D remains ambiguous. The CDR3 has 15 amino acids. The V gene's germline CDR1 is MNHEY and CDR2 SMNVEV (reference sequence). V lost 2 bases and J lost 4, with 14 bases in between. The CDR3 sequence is CASSLGQRVSTEAFF. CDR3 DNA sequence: TGTGCCAGCAGTTTAGGGCAGAGGGTTTCCACTGAAGCTTTCTTT.

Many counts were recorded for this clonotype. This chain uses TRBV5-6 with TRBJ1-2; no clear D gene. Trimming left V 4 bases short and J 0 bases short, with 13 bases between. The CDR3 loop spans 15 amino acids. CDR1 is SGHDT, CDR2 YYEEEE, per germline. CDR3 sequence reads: CASSQGLNTNYGYTF. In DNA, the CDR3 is TGTGCCAGCAGCCAAGGACTCAACACTAACTATGGCTACACCTTC.

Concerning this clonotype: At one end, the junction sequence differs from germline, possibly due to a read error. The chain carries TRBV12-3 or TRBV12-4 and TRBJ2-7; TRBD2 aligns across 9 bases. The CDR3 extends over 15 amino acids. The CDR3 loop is CASSLSGTSTYEQRF. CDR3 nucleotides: TGTGCCAGCAGCCTGTCCGGGACTAGCACCTACGAGCAGCGCTTC.

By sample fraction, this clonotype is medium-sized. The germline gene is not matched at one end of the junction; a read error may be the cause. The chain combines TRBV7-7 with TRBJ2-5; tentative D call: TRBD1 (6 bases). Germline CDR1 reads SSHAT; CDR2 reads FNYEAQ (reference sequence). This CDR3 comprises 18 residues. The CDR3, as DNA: TGTGCTAGCAGCTTAGGATTCATGGGTACAGGGCGCGGGGAGACCCAGTACTTC. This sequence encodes CASSLGFMGTGRGETQYF.

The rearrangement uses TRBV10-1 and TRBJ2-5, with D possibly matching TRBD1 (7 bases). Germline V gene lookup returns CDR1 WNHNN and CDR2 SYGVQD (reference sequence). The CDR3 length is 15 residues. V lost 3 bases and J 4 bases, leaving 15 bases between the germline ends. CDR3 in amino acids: CASSDLRGAGETQYF. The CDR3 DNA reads TGCGCCAGCAGTGATCTCAGGGGGGCCGGAGAGACCCAGTACTTC.

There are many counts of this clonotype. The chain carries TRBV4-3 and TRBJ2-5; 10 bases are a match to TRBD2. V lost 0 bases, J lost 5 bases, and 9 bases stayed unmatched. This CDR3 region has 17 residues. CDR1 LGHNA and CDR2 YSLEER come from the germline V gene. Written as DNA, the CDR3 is TGCGCCAGCAGCCAAGAGGTAGCGGGAGGCACGAGGGAGACCCAGTACTTC. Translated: CASSQEVAGGTRETQYF.

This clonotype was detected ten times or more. In nucleotides, the CDR3 is TGCGCCAGCAGCCAAGAGTGGGACAGCCCCCGGCGTGGCTACACCTTC. It is translated as CASSQEWDSPRRGYTF. V is TRBV4-3 and J is TRBJ1-2; 7 bases fit TRBD1. This CDR3 spans 16 amino acids. The V segment lost 0 bases and the J segment 7 bases; nucleotides outside the gene matches: 11. CDR1 and CDR2 (germline): LGHNA, YSLEER.

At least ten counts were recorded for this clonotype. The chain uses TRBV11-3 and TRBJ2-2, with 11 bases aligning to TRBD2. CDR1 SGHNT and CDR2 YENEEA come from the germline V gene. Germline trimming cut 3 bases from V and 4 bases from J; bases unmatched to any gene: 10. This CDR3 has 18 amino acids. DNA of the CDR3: TGTGCCAGCAGCTTTCATAGCGGGAGGGGCCTTAGCACCGGGGAGCTGTTTTTT. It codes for CASSFHSGRGLSTGELFF.

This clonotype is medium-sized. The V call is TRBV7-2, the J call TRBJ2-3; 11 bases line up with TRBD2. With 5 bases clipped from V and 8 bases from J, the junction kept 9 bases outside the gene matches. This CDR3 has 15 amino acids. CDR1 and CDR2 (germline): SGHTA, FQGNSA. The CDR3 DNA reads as TGTGCCAGCAGCCTTAGTGCTAGCGGGAGGAGTACGCAGTATTTT. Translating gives CASSLSASGRSTQYF.

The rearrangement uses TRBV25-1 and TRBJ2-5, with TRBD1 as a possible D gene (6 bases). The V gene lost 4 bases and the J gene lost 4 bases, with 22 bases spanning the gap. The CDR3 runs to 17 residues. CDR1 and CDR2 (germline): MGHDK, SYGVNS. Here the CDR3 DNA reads TGTGCCAGCAGTGGGGGGCGGGCTAACGGGAAACGAGAGACCCAGTACTTC. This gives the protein CASSGGRANGKRETQYF.

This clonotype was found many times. As DNA, the CDR3 is TGTGCCAGCAGCGTACAGATTTCGAACACTGAAGCTTTCTTT. Its protein is CASSVQISNTEAFF. The V and J genes are TRBV9 and TRBJ1-1; D ambiguous. Per the germline V gene, CDR1 is SGDLS and CDR2 is YYNGEE. This CDR3 contains 14 residues. Between the trimmed V and J ends, which lost 1 base and 1 base, there was a span of 8 bases.

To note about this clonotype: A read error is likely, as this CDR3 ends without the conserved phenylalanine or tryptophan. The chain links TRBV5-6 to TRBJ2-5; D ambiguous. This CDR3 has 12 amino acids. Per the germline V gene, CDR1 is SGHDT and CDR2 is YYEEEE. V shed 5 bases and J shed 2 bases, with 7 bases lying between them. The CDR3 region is CASRLGQETQYC. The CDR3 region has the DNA TGTGCCAGCAGGCTAGGTCAAGAGACCCAGTACTGC.

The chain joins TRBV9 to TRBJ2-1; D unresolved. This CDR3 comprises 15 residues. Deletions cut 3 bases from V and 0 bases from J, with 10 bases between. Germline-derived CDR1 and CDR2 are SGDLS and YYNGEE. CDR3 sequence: CASSATASSYNEQFF. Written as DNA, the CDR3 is TGTGCCAGCAGCGCGACGGCTAGCTCCTACAATGAGCAGTTCTTC.

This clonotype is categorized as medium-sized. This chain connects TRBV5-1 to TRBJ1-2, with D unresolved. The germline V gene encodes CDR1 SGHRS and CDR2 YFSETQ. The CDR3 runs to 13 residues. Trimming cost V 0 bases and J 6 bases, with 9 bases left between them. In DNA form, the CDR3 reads TGCGCCAGCAGCTTGGAGGGCACGAATGGCTACACCTTC. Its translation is CASSLEGTNGYTF.

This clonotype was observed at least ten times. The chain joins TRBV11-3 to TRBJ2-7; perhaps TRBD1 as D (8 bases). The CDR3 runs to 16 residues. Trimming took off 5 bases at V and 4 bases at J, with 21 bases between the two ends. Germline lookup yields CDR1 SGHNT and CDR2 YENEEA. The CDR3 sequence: CASSPTGGQGAYEQYF. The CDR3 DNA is TGTGCCAGCAGCCCCACCGGGGGGCAGGGGGCTTACGAGCAGTACTTC.

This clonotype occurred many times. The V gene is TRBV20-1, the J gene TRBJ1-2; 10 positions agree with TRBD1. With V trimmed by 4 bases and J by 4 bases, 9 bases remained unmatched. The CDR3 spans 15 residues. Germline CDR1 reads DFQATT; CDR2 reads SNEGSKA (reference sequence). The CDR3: CSATPRTGGVYGYTF. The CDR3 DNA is TGCAGTGCTACCCCTCGGACAGGGGGTGTCTATGGCTACACCTTC.